Listed below are T cell receptor beta chains from one sample, sequenced in a study of OX40 agonist ivuxolimab in advanced cancers. Assay: immunoSEQ multiplex PCR; the TCRdb copy retains only in-frame clones and omits some. This table has 40,000 to 55,000 clones, around 89% appearing once. Sequenced material: CD4+ or CD8+ T cells sorted from blood, taken in a trial of the OX40 agonist ivuxolimab. The receptors come from an adult with an advanced solid tumor such as melanoma, head and neck, liver or kidney cancer. Each CDR3 is given with its conserved first and last residue. Each record gives: D gene, clone size, V gene, J gene, CDR3 DNA, CDR3 protein. D genes are given only for firm matches. Expanded clones are given a class, and other clones once, few, many or no size at all.

D gene: .
clone size: .
V gene: TRBV19
J gene: TRBJ1-2
CDR3 DNA: TGTGCCAGTAGTCTTCTGGATGGAGGCTACACCTTC
CDR3 protein: CASSLLDGGYTF

D gene: .
clone size: .
V gene: TRBV20-1
J gene: TRBJ2-7
CDR3 DNA: TGCAGTGCTAGTGGAGGGGTCGGGCAGTACTTC
CDR3 protein: CSASGGVGQYF

D gene: TRBD1
clone size: .
V gene: TRBV5-4
J gene: TRBJ1-5
CDR3 DNA: TGTGCCAGCAGCGCGGGACAGGGGAATCAGCCCCAGCATTTT
CDR3 protein: CASSAGQGNQPQHF

D gene: .
clone size: .
V gene: TRBV14
J gene: TRBJ1-5
CDR3 DNA: TGTGCCAGCAGCCAAGTCGGCGAGGGTTCCAATCAGCCCCAGCATTTT
CDR3 protein: CASSQVGEGSNQPQHF

D gene: TRBD2
clone size: few
V gene: TRBV27
J gene: TRBJ2-3
CDR3 DNA: TGTGCCAGCAGCCCCCGCGGATGGACTAGCGGGAGGACGGGTGGAGATACGCAGTATTTT
CDR3 protein: CASSPRGWTSGRTGGDTQYF

D gene: TRBD1
clone size: .
V gene: TRBV7-9
J gene: TRBJ1-2
CDR3 DNA: TGTGCCAGCAGCTTTGGTCGGACAGGAGAGGATGGCTACACCTTC
CDR3 protein: CASSFGRTGEDGYTF

D gene: TRBD2
clone size: .
V gene: TRBV6-1
J gene: TRBJ2-5
CDR3 DNA: TGTGCCAGCAGTGAAGCCCATGGGGCTAGCGGGACCCCCCGGGAGACCCAGTACTTC
CDR3 protein: CASSEAHGASGTPRETQYF

D gene: .
clone size: .
V gene: TRBV5-4
J gene: TRBJ2-7
CDR3 DNA: TGTGCCAGCAGCCATCCTCGGAGCGAGCAGTACTTC
CDR3 protein: CASSHPRSEQYF

D gene: .
clone size: .
V gene: TRBV7-9
J gene: TRBJ2-3
CDR3 DNA: TGTGCCAGCAGCTTAATGGACAGTAGCACAGATACGCAGTATTTT
CDR3 protein: CASSLMDSSTDTQYF

D gene: .
clone size: .
V gene: TRBV7-3
J gene: TRBJ2-2
CDR3 DNA: TGTGCCAGCAGTTCCTTAACCGGGGAGCTGTTTTTT
CDR3 protein: CASSSLTGELFF

D gene: TRBD1
clone size: .
V gene: TRBV5-4
J gene: TRBJ2-7
CDR3 DNA: TGTGCCAGCAGCCGCAGAACAGGGGCCGAGCAGTACTTC
CDR3 protein: CASSRRTGAEQYF

D gene: .
clone size: .
V gene: TRBV27
J gene: TRBJ2-7
CDR3 DNA: TGTGCCAGCAGTCGCCAGACAGCGGCCTTCTCCTACGAGCAGTACTTC
CDR3 protein: CASSRQTAAFSYEQYF

D gene: .
clone size: .
V gene: TRBV28
J gene: TRBJ1-4
CDR3 DNA: TGTGCCAGCAGAGAACGTGTGGGGTGGGAAAAACTGTTTTTT
CDR3 protein: CASRERVGWEKLFF

D gene: TRBD2
clone size: .
V gene: TRBV10-1
J gene: TRBJ2-1
CDR3 DNA: TGCGCCAGCAGTGGACTAGCGGGAGGGGTCAATGAGCAGTTCTTC
CDR3 protein: CASSGLAGGVNEQFF

D gene: .
clone size: .
V gene: TRBV20-1
J gene: TRBJ2-7
CDR3 DNA: TGCAGTGCTAGAGGTCCCCTCGAGCAGTACTTC
CDR3 protein: CSARGPLEQYF

D gene: .
clone size: .
V gene: TRBV9
J gene: TRBJ2-5
CDR3 DNA: TGTGCCAGCAGCGTACGCGCGGGGGAGACCCAGTACTTC
CDR3 protein: CASSVRAGETQYF

D gene: .
clone size: .
V gene: TRBV5-1
J gene: TRBJ1-3
CDR3 DNA: TGCGCCAGCAGCCCTGACTTGGCTGGAAACACCATATATTTT
CDR3 protein: CASSPDLAGNTIYF

D gene: .
clone size: .
V gene: TRBV7-3
J gene: TRBJ2-2
CDR3 DNA: TGTGCCAGCAGCTGGAGTAACAGGGACACCGGGGAGCTGTTTTTT
CDR3 protein: CASSWSNRDTGELFF

D gene: TRBD1
clone size: .
V gene: TRBV14
J gene: TRBJ1-2
CDR3 DNA: TGTGCCAGCAGGAGGACAGGGGATTTTGGCTACACCTTC
CDR3 protein: CASRRTGDFGYTF

D gene: .
clone size: .
V gene: TRBV28
J gene: TRBJ1-2
CDR3 DNA: TGTGCCAGCAGTTTATATCAGGGCCACTATGGCTACACCTTC
CDR3 protein: CASSLYQGHYGYTF

D gene: .
clone size: once
V gene: TRBV29-1
J gene: TRBJ2-7
CDR3 DNA: TGCAGCGCCACAGGGACAAAATCCTACGAGCAGTACTTC
CDR3 protein: CSATGTKSYEQYF

D gene: .
clone size: .
V gene: TRBV6-1
J gene: TRBJ1-2
CDR3 DNA: TGTGCCAGCAGTGAAGTGGGACTCTCACAGGGTCGGGGCTACACCTTC
CDR3 protein: CASSEVGLSQGRGYTF

D gene: .
clone size: .
V gene: TRBV6-6
J gene: TRBJ2-7
CDR3 DNA: TGTGCCAGCAGAATAGGAGGAACATCCGAGCAGTACTTC
CDR3 protein: CASRIGGTSEQYF

D gene: TRBD2
clone size: .
V gene: TRBV7-2
J gene: TRBJ2-7
CDR3 DNA: TGTGCCAGCAGCTTAATGCCTAGCGGGATCTTAACCTACGAGCAGTACTTC
CDR3 protein: CASSLMPSGILTYEQYF

D gene: TRBD1
clone size: .
V gene: TRBV6-6
J gene: TRBJ1-4
CDR3 DNA: TGTGCCAGCATCACCGACGGGACAGACTATGAAAAACTGTTTTTT
CDR3 protein: CASITDGTDYEKLFF

D gene: TRBD1
clone size: .
V gene: TRBV18
J gene: TRBJ1-5
CDR3 DNA: TGTGCCAGCTCACCCCCACAGGGGTTTAATCAGCCCCAGCATTTT
CDR3 protein: CASSPPQGFNQPQHF

D gene: TRBD1
clone size: .
V gene: TRBV4-1
J gene: TRBJ2-7
CDR3 DNA: TGCGCCAGCAGCCAAGGGGCGACAGGGGGCGCGGACGAGCAGTACTTC
CDR3 protein: CASSQGATGGADEQYF

D gene: .
clone size: few
V gene: TRBV15
J gene: TRBJ2-5
CDR3 DNA: TGTGCCACCAGCAGAGATCTAGGGCTCGGGCAAGAGACCCAGTACTTC
CDR3 protein: CATSRDLGLGQETQYF

D gene: TRBD1
clone size: .
V gene: TRBV19
J gene: TRBJ2-6
CDR3 DNA: TGTGCCAGTAGTATTCAGGGGGCTGGGGCCAACGTCCTGACTTTC
CDR3 protein: CASSIQGAGANVLTF

D gene: .
clone size: .
V gene: TRBV9
J gene: TRBJ2-2
CDR3 DNA: TGTGCCAGCAGCGTAGACGGGCCCACCGGGGAGCTGTTTTTT
CDR3 protein: CASSVDGPTGELFF

D gene: .
clone size: .
V gene: TRBV18
J gene: TRBJ2-7
CDR3 DNA: TGTGCCAGCTCACCACCGGGGGTCCCAAGGGCCGAGCAGTACTTC
CDR3 protein: CASSPPGVPRAEQYF

D gene: TRBD2
clone size: .
V gene: TRBV30
J gene: TRBJ2-5
CDR3 DNA: TGTGCCTGTACCGGGACTAGCGGTCAAGAGACCCAGTACTTC
CDR3 protein: CACTGTSGQETQYF

D gene: .
clone size: .
V gene: TRBV12-5
J gene: TRBJ1-1
CDR3 DNA: TGTGCTAGTGGTTTGGTCCGCCGAGCGAACACTGAAGCTTTCTTT
CDR3 protein: CASGLVRRANTEAFF

D gene: .
clone size: .
V gene: TRBV5-4
J gene: TRBJ2-1
CDR3 DNA: TGTGCCAGCAGCTTGGATCCCATGGATGAGCAGTTCTTC
CDR3 protein: CASSLDPMDEQFF

D gene: .
clone size: .
V gene: TRBV19
J gene: TRBJ1-4
CDR3 DNA: TGTGCCAGTAGTATATCGAGCCAAGGGGAAAAACTGTTTTTT
CDR3 protein: CASSISSQGEKLFF

D gene: TRBD2
clone size: .
V gene: TRBV10-3
J gene: TRBJ2-2
CDR3 DNA: TGTGCCATCAGTATAATAGCGGGCACCGGGGAGCTGTTTTTT
CDR3 protein: CAISIIAGTGELFF

D gene: TRBD2
clone size: few
V gene: TRBV14
J gene: TRBJ2-7
CDR3 DNA: TGTGCCAGCAGCCAAGCCAGCCTCTGGACTAGCGGGAGCTACGAGCAGTACTTC
CDR3 protein: CASSQASLWTSGSYEQYF